What follows are 24 T cell receptor beta chains derived from one specimen sequenced in a study of cytomegalovirus exposure and HLA in healthy donors. PCR was performed using 60 Vbeta and 13 Jbeta primers. Some clones are missing from TCRdb's copy, which holds only in-frame ones; the method was immunoSEQ multiplex PCR. Seen here are 100,000 to 150,000 clones, more than 75% observed once, and the top ten hold 11%. The sequenced material came from PBMCs. Receptors were obtained from a man between 25 and 39 years old in good health and CMV-seropositive.

The V call is TRBV5-1, the J call TRBJ1-1, with D perhaps TRBD1 (6 bases). This CDR3 region has 16 residues. V was trimmed by 2 bases and J by 0 bases, leaving 14 bases between them. Germline-derived CDR1 and CDR2 are SGHRS and YFSETQ. The CDR3 DNA is TGCGCCAGCAGCTTTTCAGGACAGAGATTGAACACTGAAGCTTTCTTT. Its protein product is CASSFSGQRLNTEAFF.

The chain recombines TRBV2 with TRBJ2-5, with 8 bases matching TRBD2. Germline trimming cut 6 bases from V and 1 base from J; bases unmatched to any gene: 13. Germline V CDR1 and CDR2: SNHLY, FYNNEI. The CDR3 contains 17 residues. The CDR3 bases are TGTGCCAGCAGGCCCTCTGGTAATAGCGGGACCCAAGAGACCCAGTACTTC. Translated: CASRPSGNSGTQETQYF.

This rearrangement joins TRBV7-6 to TRBJ2-5; TRBD2 matches at 9 bases. V shed 2 bases and J 5 bases; nucleotides not matched to a gene: 9. The CDR3 consists of 16 residues. The germline V gene has CDR1 SGHVS and CDR2 FNYEAQ. The CDR3 DNA sequence: TGTGCCAGCAGCTTAAGAAGGCGGGAGGGCCGGGAGACCCAGTACTTC. Its protein is CASSLRRREGRETQYF.

This rearrangement joins TRBV19 to TRBJ1-5, with no clear D. This CDR3 has 12 amino acids. V was shortened by 5 bases and J by 4 bases, with 6 bases between the two germline ends. Germline V lookup: CDR1 LNHDA, CDR2 SQIVND (reference sequence). In DNA form, the CDR3 reads TGTGCCAGTAGTCCCCTTAATCAGCCCCAGCATTTT. Translation gives CASSPLNQPQHF.

The rearrangement uses TRBV7-9 and TRBJ1-1; 7 nucleotides agree with TRBD1. V was clipped by 5 bases and J by 11 bases; unmatched bases: 14. The germline V gene has CDR1 SEHNR and CDR2 FQNEAQ (reference sequence). This CDR3 region has 14 residues. The CDR3 DNA reads TGTGCCAGCAGCCCAGGAGAGGGGGCGTCTGTCGCTTTCTTT. Its protein is CASSPGEGASVAFF.

This clone has only a few counts. The V and J genes are TRBV21-1 and TRBJ2-5; no DNA check was done on the table's D call, TRBD2. TRBV21-1 is described as a pseudogene. The CDR3 runs 11 residues. The CDR3 here is CASNIGTAGYF. The CDR3 DNA reads TGTGCCAGCAACATAGGGACCGCGGGATACTTC.

The chain joins TRBV15 to TRBJ2-1; 7 nucleotides match TRBD2. Trimming cost V 0 bases and J 5 bases; bases outside gene matches: 4. CDR3 length: 15 amino acids. In germline, CDR1 is LNHNV, CDR2 YYDKDF (reference sequence). The CDR3 here is CATSRDPAGDNEQFF. CDR3 nucleotide sequence: TGTGCCACCAGCAGAGATCCGGCGGGGGACAATGAGCAGTTCTTC.

The chain couples TRBV4-3 to TRBJ1-1; 7 bases align to TRBD1. The germline CDR1 and CDR2 sequences are LGHNA and YSLEER. Unmatched junction bases numbered 12, after V lost 1 base and J lost 1 base. The CDR3 covers 18 residues. Here the CDR3 reads CASSQGPGNRGRNTEAFF. CDR3 in DNA: TGCGCCAGCAGCCAAGGTCCCGGTAACAGGGGTCGGAACACTGAAGCTTTCTTT.

The gene calls are TRBV4-3 and TRBJ2-5, with D maybe TRBD2 (5 bases). Germline CDR1 is LGHNA and CDR2 is YSLEER. The CDR3 is 14 residues long. V was pared by 1 base and J by 4 bases, with 10 bases between. CDR3 DNA sequence: TGCGCCAGCAGCCAAGCTGCCGCGGGAGAGACCCAGTACTTC. Protein product: CASSQAAAGETQYF.

The V gene is TRBV7-2, the J gene TRBJ2-7, with 8 bases that match TRBD2. The ends lost 4 bases at V and 7 bases at J; junction bases unmatched: 9. CDR3 size: 14 residues. From germline, CDR1 is SGHTA and CDR2 FQGNSA. DNA of the CDR3: TGTGCCAGCAGCTCACCGGCGGGAGGACGGGAGCAGTACTTC. Its protein product is CASSSPAGGREQYF. Using reference TRBV7-2 and TRBJ2-7 for the parts outside the CDR3, the full variable domain is GAGVSQSPSNKVTEKGKDVELRCDPISGHTALYWYRQSLGQGLEFLIYFQGNSAPDKSGLPSDRFSAERTGGSVSTLTIQRTQQEDSAVYLCASSSPAGGREQYFGPGTRLTVT.

The CDR3 sequence: CASSQDRSYEQYF. CDR3 sequence (DNA): TGCGCCAGCAGCCAAGACAGATCCTACGAGCAGTACTTC. The chain combines TRBV4-3 with TRBJ2-7; D is ambiguous. Germline V gene data show CDR1 as LGHNA and CDR2 as YSLEER. The ends were cut back, 0 bases at V and 1 base at J, with 4 bases in the middle. CDR3 length: 13 residues.

The chain employs TRBV5-1 and TRBJ2-1; tentative D call: TRBD2 (6 bases). The V end was cut by 5 bases, the J end by 7 bases, with 19 bases between. This CDR3 contains 15 residues. The germline V gene has CDR1 SGHRS and CDR2 YFSETQ. The CDR3 protein is CASSPLAPEVNEQFF. The CDR3 DNA reads as TGCGCCAGCAGTCCACTAGCCCCCGAGGTGAATGAGCAGTTCTTC.

V gene TRBV14 combines with J gene TRBJ2-3, with D possibly being TRBD2 (6 bases). CDR1 is SGHDN, CDR2 FVKESK, per germline. V was trimmed by 1 base and J by 11 bases, leaving 16 bases between them. The CDR3 extends over 14 amino acids. CDR3 sequence (DNA): TGTGCCAGCAGCCAAGCGAACCGGGACTTGCAGCAGTATTTT. Its translation is CASSQANRDLQQYF.

This chain connects TRBV5-1 to TRBJ2-7; tentative D call: TRBD1 (6 bases). Between the trimmed V and J ends, which lost 4 bases and 3 bases, there was a span of 11 bases. Germline CDR1 and CDR2: SGHRS and YFSETQ. The CDR3 loop spans 13 amino acids. The CDR3 DNA sequence: TGCGCCAGCAGCATGGACAGTTTCTACGAGCAGTACTTC. As protein: CASSMDSFYEQYF.

This clone was counted between two and nine times. The rearrangement uses TRBV6-6 and TRBJ2-3; D gene uncertain. V lost 8 bases, J lost 4 bases, and 4 bases lay in between. This CDR3 is built from 10 residues. Germline CDR1 and CDR2: MNHNY and SVGAGI (reference sequence). The DNA for the CDR3 is TGTGCCAGCCAGGCAGATACGCAGTATTTT. Residues: CASQADTQYF.

This clone was detected only once. This chain links TRBV5-4 with TRBJ2-7; tentative D call: TRBD1 (6 bases). The CDR3 runs to 15 residues. V dropped 4 bases and J dropped 3 bases, with 17 bases sitting between them. Germline V gene data show CDR1 as SGHNT and CDR2 as YYREEE (reference sequence). The CDR3 reads CASSQRGQRYYEQYF. CDR3 nucleotide sequence: TGTGCCAGCAGCCAACGAGGACAGAGGTACTACGAGCAGTACTTC.

The chain couples TRBV27 to TRBJ2-1; a possible D gene is TRBD2 (6 bases). Germline values: CDR1 MNHEY, CDR2 SMNVEV (reference sequence). This CDR3 has 16 amino acids. V lost 7 bases to trimming and J lost 0 bases, with 16 bases between them. Here the CDR3 reads CASTDGGGSSYNEQFF. The CDR3 region has the DNA TGTGCCAGCACCGACGGCGGAGGGAGCTCCTACAATGAGCAGTTCTTC.

This chain joins TRBV2 and TRBJ1-1; no firm D call. The CDR3 contains 11 residues. Germline CDR1 is SNHLY and CDR2 is FYNNEI. The V end lost 8 bases, the J end lost 4 bases, and 8 bases lay between the germline ends. The chain's CDR3 is CASGRGTEAFF. The CDR3 coding sequence is TGTGCCAGCGGCCGTGGCACTGAAGCTTTCTTT.

The chain is built from TRBV7-2 and TRBJ2-4, with unresolved D. V was clipped by 5 bases and J by 0 bases, with 20 bases between them. The CDR3 runs 18 residues. The germline V gene encodes CDR1 SGHTA and CDR2 FQGNSA. The CDR3 loop is CASSPYPDTQLAKNIQYF. The DNA of the CDR3 is TGTGCCAGCAGCCCCTACCCAGACACCCAACTAGCCAAAAACATTCAGTACTTC.

This clone was observed a single time. The rearrangement joins TRBV27 to TRBJ1-1; TRBD1 is a possible D gene (6 bases). The V and J ends lost 2 bases and 5 bases respectively, with 18 bases between them. In germline, CDR1 is MNHEY, CDR2 SMNVEV (reference sequence). This CDR3 spans 16 amino acids. The CDR3 here is CASSLNRDPLGTEAFF. CDR3 DNA: TGTGCCAGCAGTTTAAACAGGGACCCCTTGGGGACTGAAGCTTTCTTT.

This chain links TRBV7-2 with TRBJ2-7; no reliable D call. Per the germline V gene, CDR1 is SGHTA and CDR2 is FQGNSA. Deletions cut 1 base from V and 3 bases from J, with 13 bases between. CDR3 length: 15 residues. CDR3 nucleotide sequence: TGTGCCAGCAGCTTAGGGTTCACCCAGGTCTACGAGCAGTACTTC. It specifies CASSLGFTQVYEQYF.

This chain joins TRBV10-3 and TRBJ2-7, with 7 bases matching TRBD2. There are 16 residues in the CDR3. V trimming: 1 base; J trimming: 0 bases; junction bases outside the gene matches: 6. CDR1 ENHRY and CDR2 SYGVKD come from the germline V gene. CDR3: CAISELGRGNSYEQYF. In DNA form, the CDR3 reads TGTGCCATCAGTGAGTTAGGGAGGGGCAACTCCTACGAGCAGTACTTC.

This clone has a single count. The V and J genes are TRBV5-4 and TRBJ2-1; TRBD2 matches 10 bases. The germline V gene encodes CDR1 SGHNT and CDR2 YYREEE (reference sequence). This CDR3 has 15 amino acids. J was trimmed by 4 bases and V by 2 bases; bases with no gene match: 3. CDR3 nucleotides: TGTGCCAGCAGCTTTAGCGGGAGGATGTACAATGAGCAGTTCTTC. Its translation is CASSFSGRMYNEQFF.

The chain carries TRBV28 and TRBJ1-3, with a possible D match to TRBD1 (5 bases). Germline V gene sequence: CDR1 MDHEN, CDR2 SYDVKM. The CDR3 spans 15 residues. Trimming stripped 6 bases from V and 0 bases from J, with 12 bases between. The CDR3 loop is CASSRGTFSGNTIYF. In DNA form, the CDR3 reads TGTGCCAGCAGCCGCGGGACCTTCTCTGGAAACACCATATATTTT.